This TCR beta chain emerged from a study of early T cells in non-severe SARS-CoV-2 infection. TCRdb reprocessed the 5' RACE reads via MiXCR and lists one record per CDR3 protein. The sample has 120,000 or so distinct CDR3 sequences; roughly 12% are singletons. V lost 2 bases and J lost 4; bases outside the gene matches: 9. From germline, CDR1 is DFQATT and CDR2 SNEGSKA (reference sequence). The CDR3 consists of 15 residues. The chain has TRBV20-1 and TRBJ2-3; 7 bases are a match to TRBD1. The sample here was whole blood, taken at baseline. The source is an adult who was a healthcare worker with PCR-confirmed SARS-CoV-2 infection or an uninfected control (not recorded which). This chain's CDR3 is CSARPADRVADTQYF. In DNA form, the CDR3 reads TGCAGTGCTAGACCGGCCGACAGGGTGGCAGATACGCAGTATTTT.